This TCR beta chain originates from a study of cytomegalovirus exposure and HLA in healthy donors. General study results and limits: Three chains linked to CMV were shown in vitro to be specific for CMV antigens.

The CDR3 totals 13 residues. Germline CDR1 is SGHRS and CDR2 is YFSETQ. The ends lost 4 bases at V and 5 bases at J; junction bases unmatched: 5. Measured with immunoSEQ multiplex PCR; TCRdb has only the in-frame clones, and not every one. The data show fewer than 250,000 clones, about nine tenths seen once. In the case of this clone: Its matching antigen is unknown.

This chain joins TRBV5-1 and TRBJ2-5; the match to TRBD2 covers 7 bases. The sequence came from a woman aged 18-30 years in good health and CMV-seropositive. The sample consisted of PBMCs. The CDR3 sequence is CASSPRDYETQYF. In nucleotides, the CDR3 is TGCGCCAGCAGCCCCCGGGACTACGAGACCCAGTACTTC.